Listed below are T cell receptor beta chains from one sample, sequenced in a study of cytomegalovirus exposure and HLA in healthy donors. Sequencing was performed with immunoSEQ multiplex PCR; in TCRdb, only in-frame clones are kept and a portion is missing. The sample yields roughly 150,000 clones, roughly 80% seen once. Sequencing was carried out using PBMCs. All receptors derive from a woman between 40 and 55 years old in good health and CMV-seropositive. Each CDR3 is given with its conserved first and last residue. D genes are given only for firm matches. A clone size is listed for some rows: how often the clone was seen (once, few, many), or a class if it is expanded.

d_call: TRBD1; clone_size: once; v_call: TRBV5-4; j_call: TRBJ2-5; cdr3_aa: CASSLGTGGRETQYF; cdr3_nt: TGTGCCAGCAGCTTGGGGACAGGGGGACGAGAGACCCAGTACTTC
d_call: .; clone_size: .; v_call: TRBV28; j_call: TRBJ1-1; cdr3_aa: CASSWANTEAFF; cdr3_nt: TGTGCCAGCAGTTGGGCGAACACTGAAGCTTTCTTT
d_call: TRBD1; clone_size: few; v_call: TRBV7-9; j_call: TRBJ1-1; cdr3_aa: CASSRQGAAAEAFF; cdr3_nt: TGTGCCAGCAGCCGACAGGGGGCCGCGGCCGAAGCTTTCTTT
d_call: TRBD1; clone_size: few; v_call: TRBV28; j_call: TRBJ1-5; cdr3_aa: CASSLWQGGQPQHF; cdr3_nt: TGTGCCAGCAGTTTATGGCAGGGGGGTCAGCCCCAGCATTTT
d_call: TRBD2; clone_size: .; v_call: TRBV5-1; j_call: TRBJ2-7; cdr3_aa: CASSLQAGGRDEQYF; cdr3_nt: TGCGCCAGCAGCTTACAAGCGGGAGGACGAGACGAGCAGTACTTC
d_call: .; clone_size: .; v_call: TRBV9; j_call: TRBJ2-7; cdr3_aa: CASSGSERGEQYF; cdr3_nt: TGTGCCAGCAGCGGCTCCGAACGGGGAGAGCAGTACTTC
d_call: TRBD1; clone_size: few; v_call: TRBV6-4; j_call: TRBJ1-2; cdr3_aa: CASSETGEYGYTF; cdr3_nt: TGTGCCAGCAGTGAAACAGGGGAATATGGCTACACCTTC
d_call: TRBD1; clone_size: .; v_call: TRBV18; j_call: TRBJ1-2; cdr3_aa: CASRPGQSNYGYTF; cdr3_nt: TGTGCCAGCCGGCCGGGACAGTCTAACTATGGCTACACCTTC
d_call: TRBD2; clone_size: .; v_call: TRBV4-2; j_call: TRBJ2-3; cdr3_aa: CASSQSAGLNTDTQYF; cdr3_nt: TGTGCCAGCAGCCAAAGTGCGGGACTAAACACAGATACGCAGTATTTT
d_call: .; clone_size: .; v_call: TRBV7-9; j_call: TRBJ2-1; cdr3_aa: CASSLRGADEQFF; cdr3_nt: TGTGCCAGCAGCTTACGGGGGGCGGATGAGCAGTTCTTC
d_call: .; clone_size: few; v_call: TRBV29-1; j_call: TRBJ1-2; cdr3_aa: CSVSYGRRYTF; cdr3_nt: TGCAGCGTTTCCTACGGGAGGCGCTACACCTTC
d_call: .; clone_size: once; v_call: TRBV5-1; j_call: TRBJ1-5; cdr3_aa: CASSPLEGDNQPQHF; cdr3_nt: TGCGCCAGCAGCCCGCTTGAGGGGGACAATCAGCCCCAGCATTTT
d_call: TRBD1; clone_size: .; v_call: TRBV5-4; j_call: TRBJ2-4; cdr3_aa: CASRPSVDRGDIQYF; cdr3_nt: TGTGCCAGCAGACCGAGCGTGGACAGGGGGGACATTCAGTACTTC
d_call: TRBD2; clone_size: .; v_call: TRBV5-6; j_call: TRBJ2-3; cdr3_aa: CASSLAFRLAGGTQYF; cdr3_nt: TGTGCCAGCAGCTTGGCTTTCCGGCTAGCGGGGGGTACGCAGTATTTT
d_call: TRBD2; clone_size: .; v_call: TRBV5-4; j_call: TRBJ2-7; cdr3_aa: CASSRSGSHHEQYF; cdr3_nt: TGTGCCAGCAGCCGTAGCGGGAGTCACCACGAGCAGTACTTC
d_call: .; clone_size: .; v_call: TRBV14; j_call: TRBJ2-3; cdr3_aa: CASSQLSTDTQYF; cdr3_nt: TGTGCCAGCAGCCAACTTAGCACAGATACGCAGTATTTT
d_call: .; clone_size: .; v_call: TRBV2; j_call: TRBJ2-7; cdr3_aa: CASTDRPYEQYF; cdr3_nt: TGTGCCAGCACGGACAGACCCTACGAGCAGTACTTC
d_call: TRBD1; clone_size: .; v_call: TRBV4-3; j_call: TRBJ2-5; cdr3_aa: CASSQGPRDRVAREETQYF; cdr3_nt: TGCGCCAGCAGCCAAGGACCTCGGGACAGGGTGGCGAGGGAGGAGACCCAGTACTTC
d_call: TRBD1; clone_size: .; v_call: TRBV9; j_call: TRBJ1-2; cdr3_aa: CASSSTGGYGYTF; cdr3_nt: TGTGCCAGCAGCTCGACAGGGGGCTATGGCTACACCTTC
d_call: TRBD2; clone_size: .; v_call: TRBV28; j_call: TRBJ2-1; cdr3_aa: CASSSVTSVNAGEQFF; cdr3_nt: TGTGCCAGCAGTTCGGTGACTAGCGTAAACGCCGGGGAGCAGTTCTTC
d_call: TRBD2; clone_size: .; v_call: TRBV5-4; j_call: TRBJ2-1; cdr3_aa: CASSFTSGGVHEQFF; cdr3_nt: TGTGCCAGCAGCTTTACTAGCGGGGGGGTGCATGAGCAGTTCTTC
d_call: .; clone_size: .; v_call: TRBV4-1; j_call: TRBJ1-6; cdr3_aa: CASSPVGYNSPLHF; cdr3_nt: TGCGCCAGCAGCCCAGTCGGGTATAATTCACCCCTCCACTTT
d_call: TRBD2; clone_size: .; v_call: TRBV11-2; j_call: TRBJ2-7; cdr3_aa: CASSPRGGSGLEQYF; cdr3_nt: TGTGCCAGCAGCCCCCGGGGGGGGAGCGGGCTCGAGCAGTACTTC
d_call: TRBD1; clone_size: .; v_call: TRBV6-1; j_call: TRBJ1-1; cdr3_aa: CASSFDRGKAFF; cdr3_nt: TGTGCCAGCAGCTTCGACAGGGGTAAAGCTTTCTTT